This T cell receptor beta chain originates from a study of response to subunit inactivated influenza vaccine. Notes on the study in general: The study's authors posited that every seasonal influenza vaccination enlists few new T cells.

This CDR3 has 16 residues. J lost 1 base, V lost 1 base, and 5 bases had no gene match. Germline V CDR1 and CDR2: SGHAT, FQNNGV. TCRdb fed the RT-PCR reads into MiXCR, producing one record per CDR3 protein. The table lists over 750,000 distinct CDR3 sequences, 21% of them singletons. In regard to this clonotype: Its antigen is unknown.

The chain couples TRBV11-2 to TRBJ2-7; 9 nucleotides align to TRBD2. The starting material was PBMCs from blood, obtained around 5 days after vaccination. This clonotype was obtained from a man aged 50-59 years who received an inactivated influenza vaccine. CDR3 region: CASSLGGGGESYEQYF. The CDR3 nucleotides read TGTGCCAGCAGCTTAGGGGGCGGGGGGGAGTCCTACGAGCAGTACTTC.